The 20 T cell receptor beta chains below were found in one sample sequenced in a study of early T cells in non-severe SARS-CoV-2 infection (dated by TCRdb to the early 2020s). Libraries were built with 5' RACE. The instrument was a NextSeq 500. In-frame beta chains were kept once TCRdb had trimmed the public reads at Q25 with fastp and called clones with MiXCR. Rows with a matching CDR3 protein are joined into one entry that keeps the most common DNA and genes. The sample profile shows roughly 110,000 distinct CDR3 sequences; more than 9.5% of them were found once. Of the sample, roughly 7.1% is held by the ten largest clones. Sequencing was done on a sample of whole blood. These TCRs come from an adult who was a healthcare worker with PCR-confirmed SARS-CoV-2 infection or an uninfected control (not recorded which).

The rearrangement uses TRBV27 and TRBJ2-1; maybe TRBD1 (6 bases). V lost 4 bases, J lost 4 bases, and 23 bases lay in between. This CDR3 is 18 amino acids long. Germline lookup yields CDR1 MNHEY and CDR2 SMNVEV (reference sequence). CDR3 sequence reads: CASSSIFGTSLGYNEQFF. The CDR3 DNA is TGTGCCAGCAGTTCAATATTTGGGACAAGTTTGGGGTACAATGAGCAGTTCTTC.

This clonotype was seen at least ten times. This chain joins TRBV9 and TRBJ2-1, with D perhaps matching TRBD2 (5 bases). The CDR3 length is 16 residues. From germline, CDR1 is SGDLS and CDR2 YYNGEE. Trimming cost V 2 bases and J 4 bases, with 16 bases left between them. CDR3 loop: CASSVCERSQYNEQFF. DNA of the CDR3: TGTGCCAGCAGCGTCTGTGAGCGGAGCCAATACAATGAGCAGTTCTTC.

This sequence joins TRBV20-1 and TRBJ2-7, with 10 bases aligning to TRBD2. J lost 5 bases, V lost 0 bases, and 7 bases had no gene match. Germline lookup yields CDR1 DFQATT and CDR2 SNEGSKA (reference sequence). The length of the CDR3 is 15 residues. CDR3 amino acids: CSARDLAGVGHEQYF. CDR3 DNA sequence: TGCAGTGCTAGAGATCTAGCGGGAGTAGGCCACGAGCAGTACTTC.

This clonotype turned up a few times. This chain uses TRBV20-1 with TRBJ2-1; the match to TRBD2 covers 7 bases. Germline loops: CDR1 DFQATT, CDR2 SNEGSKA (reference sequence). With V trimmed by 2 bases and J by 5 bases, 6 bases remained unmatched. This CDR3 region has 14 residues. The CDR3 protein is CSARMGGRHNEQFF. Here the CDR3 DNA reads TGCAGTGCTAGAATGGGGGGGAGACACAATGAGCAGTTCTTC.

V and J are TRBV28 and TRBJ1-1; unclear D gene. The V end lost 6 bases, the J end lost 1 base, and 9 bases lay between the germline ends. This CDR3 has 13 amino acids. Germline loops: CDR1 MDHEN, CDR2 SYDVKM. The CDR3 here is CASRQVQNTEAFF. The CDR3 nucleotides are TGTGCCAGCAGGCAGGTGCAGAACACTGAAGCTTTCTTT.

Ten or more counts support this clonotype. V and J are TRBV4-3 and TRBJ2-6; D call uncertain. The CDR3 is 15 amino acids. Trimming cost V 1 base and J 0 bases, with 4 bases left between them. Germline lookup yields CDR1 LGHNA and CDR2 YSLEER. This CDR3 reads CASSQAVSGANVLTF. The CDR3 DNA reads TGCGCCAGCAGCCAAGCGGTCTCTGGGGCCAACGTCCTGACTTTC.

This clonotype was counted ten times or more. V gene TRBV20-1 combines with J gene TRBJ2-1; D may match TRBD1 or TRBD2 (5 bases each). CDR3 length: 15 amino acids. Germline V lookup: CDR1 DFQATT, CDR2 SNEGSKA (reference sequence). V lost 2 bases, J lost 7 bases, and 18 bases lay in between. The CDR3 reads CSARPPGPLRNEQFF. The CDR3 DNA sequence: TGCAGTGCTAGACCCCCGGGACCCCTGAGAAATGAGCAGTTCTTC.

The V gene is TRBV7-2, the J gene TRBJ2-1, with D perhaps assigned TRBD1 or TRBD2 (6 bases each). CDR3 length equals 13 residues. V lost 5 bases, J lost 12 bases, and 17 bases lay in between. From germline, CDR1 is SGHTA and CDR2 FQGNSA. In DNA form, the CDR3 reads TGTGCCAGCAGCCCCGACACCGGGGGCGGGCAGTTCTTC. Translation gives CASSPDTGGGQFF. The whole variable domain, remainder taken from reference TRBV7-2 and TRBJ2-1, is GAGVSQSPSNKVTEKGKDVELRCDPISGHTALYWYRQSLGQGLEFLIYFQGNSAPDKSGLPSDRFSAERTGGSVSTLTIQRTQQEDSAVYLCASSPDTGGGQFFGPGTRLTVL.

This CDR3 is CASSLSPLGEQYF. In nucleotides, the CDR3 is TGTGCCAGCAGCCTCTCACCCCTGGGCGAGCAGTACTTC. The rearrangement uses TRBV3-1 and TRBJ2-7; D gene uncertain. Trimming took 4 bases from V and 6 from J, leaving 13 bases between them. Germline V lookup: CDR1 LGHDT, CDR2 YNNKEL (reference sequence). This CDR3 region has 13 residues.

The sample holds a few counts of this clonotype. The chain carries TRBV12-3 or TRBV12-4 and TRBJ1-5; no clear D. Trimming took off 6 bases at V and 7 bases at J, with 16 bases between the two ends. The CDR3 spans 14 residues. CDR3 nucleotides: TGTGCCAGCAGCCCAACACTTGTAGGGCAGCCCCAGCATTTT. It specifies CASSPTLVGQPQHF.

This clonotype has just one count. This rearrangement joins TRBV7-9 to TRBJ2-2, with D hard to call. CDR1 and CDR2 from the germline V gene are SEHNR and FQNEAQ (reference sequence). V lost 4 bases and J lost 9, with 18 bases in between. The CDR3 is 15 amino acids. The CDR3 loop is CASSSQTEHRWELFF. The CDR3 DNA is TGTGCCAGCAGCTCACAGACTGAACACCGTTGGGAGCTGTTTTTT.

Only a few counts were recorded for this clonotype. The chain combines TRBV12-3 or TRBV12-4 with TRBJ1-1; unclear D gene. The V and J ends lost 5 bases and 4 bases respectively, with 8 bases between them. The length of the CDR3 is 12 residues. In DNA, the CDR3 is TGTGCCAGCAGTGCAGATCTCACTGAAGCTTTCTTT. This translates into CASSADLTEAFF.

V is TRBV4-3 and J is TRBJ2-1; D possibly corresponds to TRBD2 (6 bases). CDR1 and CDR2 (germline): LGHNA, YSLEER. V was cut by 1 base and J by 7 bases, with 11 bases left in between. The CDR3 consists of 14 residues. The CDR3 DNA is TGCGCCAGCAGCCAAGCGGGAGAGCTAAATGAGCAGTTCTTC. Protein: CASSQAGELNEQFF.

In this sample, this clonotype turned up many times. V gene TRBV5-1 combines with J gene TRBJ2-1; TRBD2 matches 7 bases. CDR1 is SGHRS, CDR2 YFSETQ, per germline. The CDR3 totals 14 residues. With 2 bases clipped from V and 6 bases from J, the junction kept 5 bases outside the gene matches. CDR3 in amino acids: CASSLGAGANEQFF. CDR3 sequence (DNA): TGCGCCAGCAGCTTAGGTGCGGGAGCCAATGAGCAGTTCTTC.

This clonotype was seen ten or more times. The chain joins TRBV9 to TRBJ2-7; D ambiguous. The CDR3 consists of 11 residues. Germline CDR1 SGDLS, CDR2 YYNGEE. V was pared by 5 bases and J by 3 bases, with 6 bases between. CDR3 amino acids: CASSQDYEQYF. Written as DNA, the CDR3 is TGTGCCAGCAGTCAAGACTACGAGCAGTACTTC.

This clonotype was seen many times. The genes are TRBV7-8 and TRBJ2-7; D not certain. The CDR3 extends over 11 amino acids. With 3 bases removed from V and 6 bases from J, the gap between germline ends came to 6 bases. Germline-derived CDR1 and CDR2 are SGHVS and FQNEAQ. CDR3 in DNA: TGTGCCAGCAGCTTTAGCCGCGAGCAGTACTTC. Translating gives CASSFSREQYF.

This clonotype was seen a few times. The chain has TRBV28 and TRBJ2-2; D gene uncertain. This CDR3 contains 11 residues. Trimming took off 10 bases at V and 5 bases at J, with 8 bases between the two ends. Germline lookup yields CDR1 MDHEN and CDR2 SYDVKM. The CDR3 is CATQLTGELFF. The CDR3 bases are TGTGCCACCCAGTTGACCGGGGAGCTGTTTTTT. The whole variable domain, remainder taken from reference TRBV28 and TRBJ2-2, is DVKVTQSSRYLVKRTGEKVFLECVQDMDHENMFWYRQDPGLGLRLIYFSYDVKMKEKGDIPEGYSVSREKKERFSLILESASTNQTSMYLCATQLTGELFFGEGSRLTVL.

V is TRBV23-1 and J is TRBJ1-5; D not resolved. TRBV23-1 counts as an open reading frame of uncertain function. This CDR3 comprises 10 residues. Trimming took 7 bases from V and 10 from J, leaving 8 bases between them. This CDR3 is CASTNGPQHF. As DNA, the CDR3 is TGCGCCAGCACGAACGGACCCCAGCATTTT.

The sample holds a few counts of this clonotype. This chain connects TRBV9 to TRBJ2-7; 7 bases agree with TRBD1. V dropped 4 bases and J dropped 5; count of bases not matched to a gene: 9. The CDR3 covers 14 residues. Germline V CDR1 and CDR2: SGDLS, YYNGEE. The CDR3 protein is CASSPGIGGNEQYF. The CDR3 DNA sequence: TGTGCCAGCAGCCCCGGAATAGGGGGCAACGAGCAGTACTTC. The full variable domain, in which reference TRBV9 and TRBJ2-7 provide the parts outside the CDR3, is DSGVTQTPKHLITATGQRVTLRCSPRSGDLSVYWYQQSLDQGLQFLIQYYNGEERAKGNILERFSAQQFPDLHSELNLSSLELGDSALYFCASSPGIGGNEQYFGPGTRLTVT.

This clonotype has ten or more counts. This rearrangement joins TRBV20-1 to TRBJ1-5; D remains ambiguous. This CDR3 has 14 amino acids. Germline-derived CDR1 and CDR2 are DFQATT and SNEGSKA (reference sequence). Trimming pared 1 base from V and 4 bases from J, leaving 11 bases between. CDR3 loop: CSARGSALNQPQHF. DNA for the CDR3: TGCAGTGCTAGAGGCTCCGCATTAAATCAGCCCCAGCATTTT.